This T cell receptor beta chain was sequenced in a study of CD8 T cells in Susac syndrome. The CD8+ and CD4+ T cells were isolated magnetically using a negative isolation approach, whereas the TEMRA cells were enriched by FACS. In germline, CDR1 is MNHEY, CDR2 SMNVEV (reference sequence). The CDR3 extends over 15 amino acids. Trimming removed 5 bases at V and 6 bases at J, with 17 bases between. It was with random hexamers that roughly 0.45 to 1 ug RNA was reverse transcribed. By means of immunoSEQ multiplex PCR, TCR beta CDR3 spanning 54 Vbeta and 13 Jbeta underwent amplification. From the immunoSEQ multiplex PCR reads, TCRdb called clonotypes with MiXCR, one entry per CDR3 protein. The table includes almost 450,000 distinct CDR3 sequences, around 85% detected once.

This rearrangement joins TRBV27 to TRBJ1-5, with D tentatively TRBD1 (5 bases). Material: CD8+ T cells from PBMCs. The receptor comes from a human donor with multiple sclerosis. In DNA form, the CDR3 reads TGTGCCAGCAGTCCACAGGAGTTGATCGGTCAGCCCCAGCATTTT. It is translated as CASSPQELIGQPQHF.